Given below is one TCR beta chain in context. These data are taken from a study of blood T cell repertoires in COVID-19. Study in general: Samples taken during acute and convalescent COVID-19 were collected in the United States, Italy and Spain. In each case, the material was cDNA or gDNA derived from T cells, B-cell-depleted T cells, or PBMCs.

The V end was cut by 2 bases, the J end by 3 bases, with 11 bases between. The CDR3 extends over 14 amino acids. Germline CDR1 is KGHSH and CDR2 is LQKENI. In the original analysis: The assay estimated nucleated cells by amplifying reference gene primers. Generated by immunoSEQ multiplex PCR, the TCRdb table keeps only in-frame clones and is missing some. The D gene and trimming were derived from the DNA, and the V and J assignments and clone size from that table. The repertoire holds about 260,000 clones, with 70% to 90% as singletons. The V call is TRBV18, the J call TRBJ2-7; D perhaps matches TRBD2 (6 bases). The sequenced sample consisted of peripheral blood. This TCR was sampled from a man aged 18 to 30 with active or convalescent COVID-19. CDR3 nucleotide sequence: TGTGCCAGCTCACCATATAGCGGTCTCTACGAGCAGTACTTC. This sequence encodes CASSPYSGLYEQYF.